The 24 T cell receptor beta chains presented below share a single source sample, sequenced in a study of T cell changes during pregnancy in multiple sclerosis (dated by TCRdb to the late 2010s). The library was produced with the immunoSEQ multiplex PCR assay. The table was pulled from immuneACCESS by TCRdb, which kept in-frame rearrangements only. Such tables lose some clones; where checked, under half of the loss comes from unresolved V genes, and the rest has no known cause. For this sample the table gives tens of thousands of clones, of which 85% to 95% were detected only once. Approximately 0.61% of the sample goes to the ten largest clones. The sample was CD4+ T cells from peripheral blood mononuclear cells, taken in the third trimester of pregnancy. These receptors all come from a female donor with multiple sclerosis, enrolled in a pregnancy study.

This sequence joins TRBV2 and TRBJ2-6; possible D gene TRBD2, 5 bases. V was trimmed by 6 bases and J by 4 bases, leaving 19 bases between them. The CDR3 has 17 residues. Per germline, CDR1 SNHLY and CDR2 FYNNEI. The CDR3 sequence is CASRTRDPKRGANVLTF. The CDR3 DNA reads TGTGCCAGCAGAACCCGGGATCCTAAGCGCGGGGCCAACGTCCTGACTTTC.

The table lists this clone with a few counts. This sequence joins TRBV5-1 and TRBJ1-1; D is perhaps TRBD1 (6 bases). CDR1 is SGHRS and CDR2 is YFSETQ in the germline V gene. The CDR3 length is 15 residues. V lost 0 bases, J lost 3 bases, and 12 bases lay in between. The chain's CDR3 is CASSLVSGAHTEAFF. Here the CDR3 DNA reads TGCGCCAGCAGCTTGGTGTCAGGGGCCCACACTGAAGCTTTCTTT.

This clone was observed a single time. Here the CDR3 reads CASSLYRAQETQYF. For the CDR3, the DNA is TGTGCCAGCAGCCTCTACAGGGCCCAGGAGACCCAGTACTTC. The V call is TRBV13, the J call TRBJ2-5; maybe TRBD1 (6 bases). Germline V CDR1 and CDR2: PRHDT, FYEKMQ (reference sequence). Trimming pared 5 bases from V and 5 bases from J, leaving 15 bases between. The CDR3 is 14 residues long.

The gene calls are TRBV19 and TRBJ1-1, with D hard to call. The CDR3 totals 16 residues. V was pared by 2 bases and J by 0 bases, with 13 bases between. Germline CDR1 and CDR2: LNHDA and SQIVND (reference sequence). This CDR3 reads CASSIFGVRMNTEAFF. The CDR3 DNA follows: TGTGCCAGTAGTATATTCGGGGTTCGGATGAACACTGAAGCTTTCTTT.

The chain links TRBV2 to TRBJ2-2, with 13 bases identical to TRBD2. Germline CDR1 is SNHLY and CDR2 is FYNNEI. Trimming at V came to 7 bases and at J to 6 bases, leaving 2 bases not matched to a gene. CDR3 size: 14 residues. Here the CDR3 DNA reads TGTGCCAGCACTGGACTAGCGGGAGCCGGGGAGCTGTTTTTT. This translates into CASTGLAGAGELFF.

The chain is built from TRBV6-1 and TRBJ2-7, with 9 nucleotides matching TRBD2. From germline, CDR1 is MNHNS and CDR2 SASEGT. CDR3 size: 15 residues. The trim removed 2 bases at V and 6 bases at J, leaving 8 bases unmatched. The CDR3 DNA is TGTGCCAGCAGTGAAACCCCGGGACTAGCCATCGAGCAGTACTTC. The encoded protein is CASSETPGLAIEQYF.

This sequence joins TRBV5-1 and TRBJ2-7; TRBD1 aligns across 8 bases. The CDR3 totals 15 residues. Losses at the gene ends were 7 bases for V and 3 bases for J; bases not matched to a gene: 12. From germline, CDR1 is SGHRS and CDR2 YFSETQ. The CDR3 sequence is CASSPTGQAFYEQYF. CDR3 coding DNA: TGCGCCAGCTCCCCAACGGGACAGGCGTTCTACGAGCAGTACTTC.

The rearrangement links TRBV19 to TRBJ2-1, with TRBD1 matching 11 bases. Germline trimming cut 5 bases from V and 15 bases from J; bases unmatched to any gene: 18. The CDR3 is 16 residues long. The germline gives CDR1 LNHDA, CDR2 SQIVND (reference sequence). CDR3 DNA: TGTGCCAGTAGTCGATATGGGACAGGGGGGAGTACGGGGCTGTTCTTC. Its translation: CASSRYGTGGSTGLFF.

The chain combines TRBV7-9 with TRBJ2-1, with a tentative D call TRBD1 (6 bases). The germline V gene encodes CDR1 SEHNR and CDR2 FQNEAQ (reference sequence). This CDR3 has 12 amino acids. With 0 bases removed from V and 13 bases from J, the gap between germline ends came to 10 bases. The CDR3 coding sequence is TGTGCCAGCAGCTTAGCGGACAGAATACAGTTCTTC. As protein: CASSLADRIQFF.

V is TRBV6-5 and J is TRBJ2-7, with 8 bases fitting TRBD1. The junction had 8 bases not matched to a gene; V was cut back by 7 bases and J by 3 bases. The CDR3 contains 14 residues. In germline, CDR1 is MNHEY, CDR2 SVGAGI. CDR3 in DNA: TGTGCCAGCAATATACGGGACAGGCACTACGAGCAGTACTTC. Translated: CASNIRDRHYEQYF.

V and J are TRBV7-2 and TRBJ2-6; 9 nucleotides match TRBD2. The germline V gene has CDR1 SGHTA and CDR2 FQGNSA. V dropped 2 bases and J dropped 0; count of bases not matched to a gene: 5. CDR3 length: 18 amino acids. The CDR3 loop reads CASSLSGLAPSGANVLTF. For the CDR3, the DNA is TGTGCCAGCAGCTTATCGGGACTAGCACCCTCTGGGGCCAACGTCCTGACTTTC.

The chain recombines TRBV5-1 with TRBJ1-3; the match to TRBD1 covers 8 bases. CDR1 is SGHRS, CDR2 YFSETQ, per germline. The ends lost 7 bases at V and 2 bases at J; junction bases unmatched: 5. The CDR3 is made up of 14 amino acids. CDR3: CASGQGLAGNTIYF. CDR3 DNA: TGCGCCAGCGGACAGGGACTGGCTGGAAACACCATATATTTT.

Here the CDR3 reads CASSLSSFVNEQFF. CDR3 bases: TGTGCCAGCAGCCTTAGCTCATTTGTTAATGAGCAGTTCTTC. The chain has TRBV7-2 and TRBJ2-1; no definite D call. Germline V gives CDR1 SGHTA, CDR2 FQGNSA. This CDR3 spans 14 amino acids. Trimming took 5 bases from V and 7 from J, leaving 15 bases between them.

The chain joins TRBV5-1 to TRBJ2-1; a weak D match, TRBD1 (6 bases). CDR1 and CDR2 (germline): SGHRS, YFSETQ. This CDR3 is 16 amino acids long. Trimming removed 1 base at V and 2 bases at J, with 13 bases between. Written as DNA, the CDR3 is TGCGCCAGCAGCTTGACCCCGGGACAAGCCTACAATGAGCAGTTCTTC. Protein: CASSLTPGQAYNEQFF.

The gene calls are TRBV7-9 and TRBJ2-5; the match to TRBD2 covers 9 bases. Looked up from germline, CDR1 is SEHNR and CDR2 is FQNEAQ (reference sequence). The V and J ends lost 4 bases and 2 bases, in that order; junction bases with no gene match: 5. CDR3 size: 15 residues. The CDR3 loop is CASSYSLAGQETQYF. The CDR3 region has the DNA TGTGCCAGCAGCTACTCGCTAGCGGGACAAGAGACCCAGTACTTC.

The chain couples TRBV5-8 to TRBJ2-7; 8 positions match TRBD1. Losses at the gene ends were 4 bases for V and 3 bases for J; bases not matched to a gene: 6. Germline V gives CDR1 SGHTS, CDR2 YDEGEE. The CDR3 has 14 residues. CDR3 region: CASSRRTGLYEQYF. CDR3 coding DNA: TGTGCCAGCAGCAGACGGACAGGGCTCTACGAGCAGTACTTC. Using reference TRBV5-8 and TRBJ2-7 for the parts outside the CDR3, the full variable domain is EAGVTQSPTHLIKTRGQQATLRCSPISGHTSVYWYQQALGLGLQFLLWYDEGEERNRGNFPPRFSGRQFPNYSSELNVNALELEDSALYLCASSRRTGLYEQYFGPGTRLTVT.

This rearrangement joins TRBV27 to TRBJ2-1, with 12 bases aligning to TRBD2. Per germline, CDR1 MNHEY and CDR2 SMNVEV (reference sequence). The CDR3 length is 16 residues. Germline trimming cut 5 bases from V and 4 bases from J; bases unmatched to any gene: 6. CDR3: CASSPRGTSGYNEQFF. The CDR3 DNA reads as TGTGCCAGCAGTCCCAGAGGGACTAGCGGGTACAATGAGCAGTTCTTC.

The genes are TRBV19 and TRBJ2-1; 11 positions agree with TRBD2. The CDR3 length is 16 residues. Unmatched junction bases numbered 8, after V lost 4 bases and J lost 6 bases. CDR1 is LNHDA, CDR2 SQIVND, per germline (reference sequence). Here the CDR3 reads CASSTIRLAGTNEQFF. The CDR3 coding sequence is TGTGCCAGTAGTACCATAAGACTAGCGGGGACCAATGAGCAGTTCTTC.

V usage is TRBV10-3 and J usage is TRBJ1-2, with 8 bases aligning to TRBD1. The CDR3 is made up of 14 amino acids. Germline CDR1 and CDR2: ENHRY and SYGVKD. The V gene end was trimmed by 2 bases and the J gene end by 8 bases; junction bases not matched to a gene: 7. CDR3: CAISEGDRRSGYTF. CDR3 in DNA: TGTGCCATCAGTGAGGGGGACAGGAGAAGCGGCTACACCTTC.

The chain employs TRBV11-2 and TRBJ2-3; 9 positions agree with TRBD2. V shed 5 bases and J 7 bases; nucleotides not matched to a gene: 13. The CDR3 is 16 amino acids. From germline, CDR1 is SGHAT and CDR2 FQNNGV. CDR3 nucleotide sequence: TGTGCCAGCAGCCAAGGGAGCGGGAGGTTGTCTTATACGCAGTATTTT. It encodes CASSQGSGRLSYTQYF.

This clone occurred once. This chain uses TRBV6-5 with TRBJ1-4; weak D call: TRBD1 (5 bases). This CDR3 is 14 amino acids long. V lost 0 bases and J 8 bases, leaving 10 bases between the germline ends. Germline values: CDR1 MNHEY, CDR2 SVGAGI. The CDR3 DNA follows: TGTGCCAGCAGTTACTCGACAGTAAGCGAAAAACTGTTTTTT. Translation: CASSYSTVSEKLFF.

The chain combines TRBV29-1 with TRBJ2-2; 10 bases map to TRBD1. Germline values: CDR1 SQVTM, CDR2 ANQGSEA. The CDR3 runs 13 residues. The CDR3 coding sequence is TGCGGGGGGACAGGGGACTACACCGGGGAGCTGTTTTTT. Translated, it gives CGGTGDYTGELFF.

The chain carries TRBV20-1 and TRBJ2-3; D gene uncertain. V was pared by 6 bases and J by 5 bases, with 9 bases between. Germline CDR1 is DFQATT and CDR2 is SNEGSKA (reference sequence). There are 11 residues in the CDR3. The CDR3 DNA follows: TGCAGTGCCCCCAGTGGAGATACGCAGTATTTT. It translates to CSAPSGDTQYF.

This chain uses TRBV9 with TRBJ1-1; possible D gene TRBD1, 6 bases. The CDR3 sequence is 14 residues long. Germline assignment: CDR1 SGDLS and CDR2 YYNGEE. V lost 4 bases and J 5 bases, leaving 15 bases between the germline ends. CDR3 loop: CASSPGVALTEAFF. The CDR3 DNA reads as TGTGCCAGCAGCCCAGGGGTAGCCTTGACTGAAGCTTTCTTT.